The next 23 T cell receptor beta chains were all read from a single sample in a study of blood T cells in healthy people across ages. Alongside a J-beta primer mix, a sample-barcoded 5' primer served in a second PCR lasting roughly 6 to 12 cycles. Via MiXCR, TCRdb re-called the 5' RACE reads, giving one row per CDR3 protein. The sample shows roughly 1.5 million distinct CDR3 sequences, 35% to 45% of them seen only once. The sequenced material came from blood. Receptors were obtained from a woman under 30 in good health.

This chain connects TRBV10-3 to TRBJ1-4; D is possibly TRBD1 (6 bases). Germline V gives CDR1 ENHRY, CDR2 SYGVKD. This CDR3 spans 16 amino acids. Trimming removed 0 bases from V and 5 bases from J, with 13 bases in between. CDR3 region: CAISESKGRGNEKLFF. CDR3 nucleotides: TGTGCCATCAGTGAGTCGAAGGGCAGGGGAAATGAAAAACTGTTTTTT.

The chain carries TRBV4-3 and TRBJ2-4, with 7 bases fitting TRBD2. CDR1 LGHNA and CDR2 YSLEER come from the germline V gene. The trim removed 3 bases at V and 0 bases at J, leaving 5 bases unmatched. The CDR3 totals 16 residues. Here the CDR3 reads CASSQARGVAKNIQYF. Here the CDR3 DNA reads TGCGCCAGCAGCCAGGCCCGGGGGGTAGCCAAAAACATTCAGTACTTC.

The chain is built from TRBV4-1 and TRBJ1-1; 9 bases match TRBD1. Germline-derived CDR1 and CDR2 are MGHRA and YSYEKL. The CDR3 is made up of 16 amino acids. Trimming removed 3 bases from V and 3 bases from J; junction bases left unmatched: 8. In nucleotides, the CDR3 is TGCGCCAGCAGCCAGGACGGACAGGGGAGGGACACTGAAGCTTTCTTT. This encodes CASSQDGQGRDTEAFF.

This clonotype was detected only once. The V call is TRBV20-1, the J call TRBJ2-1, with D possibly being TRBD1 or TRBD2 (6 bases each). Looked up from germline, CDR1 is DFQATT and CDR2 is SNEGSKA (reference sequence). Trimming removed 0 bases at V and 6 bases at J, with 18 bases between. The CDR3 sequence is 16 residues long. The CDR3: CSAREMRGGHGNEQFF. The CDR3, as DNA: TGCAGTGCTAGAGAAATGAGAGGGGGGCATGGCAATGAGCAGTTCTTC.

Worth noting for this clonotype: A much larger clone differs from this one at a single base, so this may be a read error. This rearrangement joins TRBV11-1 to TRBJ2-5; unclear D gene. Germline CDR1 SGHAT, CDR2 FQDESV (reference sequence). V was pared by 1 base and J by 11 bases, with 14 bases between. CDR3 length: 13 amino acids. CDR3 sequence (DNA): TGTGCCAGCAGCTTAGATGACTCCGGTGAGCAGTACTTC. This encodes CASSLDDSGEQYF.

The chain has TRBV6-6 and TRBJ1-1; 7 nucleotides match TRBD1. The germline gives CDR1 MNHNY, CDR2 SVGAGI (reference sequence). With 4 bases clipped from V and 8 bases from J, the junction kept 1 base outside the gene matches. This CDR3 spans 11 amino acids. This CDR3 reads CASSLQGEAFF. In DNA, the CDR3 is TGTGCCAGCAGTTTACAGGGGGAAGCTTTCTTT.

This clonotype came up a few times. V usage is TRBV27 and J usage is TRBJ2-1, with 10 positions matching TRBD1. V gave up 6 bases and J gave up 3 bases; unmatched junction bases: 8. Germline V gene data show CDR1 as MNHEY and CDR2 as SMNVEV (reference sequence). The CDR3 spans 16 residues. The CDR3 protein is CASSAWRTGGYNEQFF. The CDR3 nucleotides read TGTGCCAGCAGCGCTTGGAGGACAGGGGGCTACAATGAGCAGTTCTTC.

The gene calls are TRBV29-1 and TRBJ1-2; 8 nucleotides line up with TRBD1. Germline V gives CDR1 SQVTM, CDR2 ANQGSEA. The CDR3 extends over 15 amino acids. V was pared by 2 bases and J by 5 bases, with 10 bases of the junction left unmatched. In DNA form, the CDR3 reads TGCAGCGTTGAACCGAGACAGGGGATGCTATATGGCTACACCTTC. Translating gives CSVEPRQGMLYGYTF. The full variable domain, rest sourced from reference TRBV29-1 and TRBJ1-2, is SAVISQKPSRDICQRGTSLTIQCQVDSQVTMMFWYRQQPGQSLTLIATANQGSEATYESGFVIDKFPISRPNLTFSTLTVSNMSPEDSSIYLCSVEPRQGMLYGYTFGSGTRLTVV.

The J gene is TRBJ2-1, the V gene TRBV20-1, with D perhaps TRBD2 (6 bases). Germline CDR1 and CDR2: DFQATT and SNEGSKA (reference sequence). The CDR3 has 13 amino acids. The CDR3 reads CRPQETRTNEQFF. CDR3 bases: TGCAGACCCCAGGAGACTAGAACCAATGAGCAGTTCTTC.

The chain links TRBV20-1 to TRBJ2-1, with 12 bases that match TRBD2. The J call may be incorrect, as the DNA end agrees better with TRBJ2-7. The CDR3 has 14 residues. Germline V gene data show CDR1 as DFQATT and CDR2 as SNEGSKA (reference sequence). The CDR3 protein is CSATSGGNYNEQYF. As DNA, the CDR3 is TGCAGTGCCACTAGCGGGGGGAATTACAATGAGCAGTACTTC.

This clonotype was observed a handful of times. CDR3 residues: CASSGGQGFEKLFF. The DNA of the CDR3 is TGTGCCAGCAGCGGCGGACAGGGCTTTGAAAAACTGTTTTTT. The J gene is TRBJ1-4, the V gene TRBV9; 8 nucleotides agree with TRBD1. J was trimmed by 7 bases and V by 3 bases; bases with no gene match: 5. The germline gives CDR1 SGDLS, CDR2 YYNGEE. The length of the CDR3 is 14 residues.

The J gene is TRBJ2-7, the V gene TRBV5-1; maybe TRBD2 (6 bases). Trimming stripped 5 bases from V and 0 bases from J, with 12 bases between. The CDR3 runs to 14 residues. CDR1 and CDR2 (germline): SGHRS, YFSETQ. CDR3 bases: TGCGCCAGCAGGGCTAGCGAATACTCCTACGAGCAGTACTTC. Translating it yields CASRASEYSYEQYF. The whole variable domain, filled in from reference TRBV5-1 and TRBJ2-7, reads KAGVTQTPRYLIKTRGQQVTLSCSPISGHRSVSWYQQTPGQGLQFLFEYFSETQRNKGNFPGRFSGRQFSNSRSEMNVSTLELGDSALYLCASRASEYSYEQYFGPGTRLTVT.

This chain links TRBV5-6 with TRBJ1-6; D not resolved. Germline-derived CDR1 and CDR2 are SGHDT and YYEEEE. Deletions cut 1 base from V and 6 bases from J, with 8 bases between. This CDR3 comprises 14 residues. Here the CDR3 reads CASSLPRINSPLHF. CDR3 nucleotide sequence: TGTGCCAGCAGCTTGCCTAGGATTAATTCACCCCTCCACTTT.

A note on this clonotype: The junction shows a germline mismatch at one end, possibly a read error. The J gene is TRBJ1-5, the V gene TRBV28, with D possibly TRBD1 on 5 matching bases. The CDR3 runs 14 residues. Germline V CDR1 and CDR2: MDHEN, SYDVKM. In nucleotides, the CDR3 is TGTGCCAGCAATTTACGGCAGGGATATCAGCCCCAGCATTTT. It codes for CASNLRQGYQPQHF.

This clonotype was detected a few times. The chain combines TRBV12-3 or TRBV12-4 with TRBJ2-1; 7 bases agree with TRBD2. The CDR3 loop spans 15 amino acids. V lost 7 bases and J lost 6; bases outside the gene matches: 12. The CDR3 region has the DNA TGTGCCAGCAATAATAGGGCTAGCGGATTCAATGAGCAGTTCTTC. It translates to CASNNRASGFNEQFF.

This clonotype was found a few times. The J gene is TRBJ2-1, the V gene TRBV7-2; D unclear. The closer fit of TRBJ2-7 to the DNA end suggests the J call may be wrong. The CDR3 length is 15 residues. Germline V lookup: CDR1 SGHTA, CDR2 FQGNSA. This chain's CDR3 is CASSFSQSSYNEQYF. CDR3 nucleotides: TGTGCCAGCAGCTTTTCGCAGAGCTCCTACAATGAGCAGTACTTC.

This clonotype was found once. This chain joins TRBV6-6 and TRBJ1-2; no definite D call. Per the germline V gene, CDR1 is MNHNY and CDR2 is SVGAGI (reference sequence). V gave up 6 bases and J gave up 3 bases, with 8 bases separating them. The CDR3 has 12 residues. The CDR3 loop reads CASRPSDYGYTF. The DNA for the CDR3 is TGTGCCAGCAGACCCTCGGACTATGGCTACACCTTC.

This clonotype came up a few times. The V call is TRBV24-1, the J call TRBJ2-1; D is unresolved. V was pared by 10 bases and J by 9 bases, with 15 bases between. Germline V CDR1 and CDR2: KGHDR, SFDVKD. This CDR3 has 12 residues. This CDR3 reads CATRAQMGEQFF. CDR3 DNA: TGTGCCACTCGAGCCCAGATGGGTGAGCAGTTCTTC.

CDR3 nucleotide sequence: TGTGCCAGCAGCCCCCCCGGGCTGGGGTACGGTGAGCAGTACTTC. Its translation: CASSPPGLGYGEQYF. V and J are TRBV9 and TRBJ2-7; no clear D gene. With 4 bases removed from V and 7 bases from J, the gap between germline ends came to 21 bases. CDR3 length: 15 amino acids. CDR1 SGDLS and CDR2 YYNGEE come from the germline V gene. The full variable domain, completed using reference TRBV9 and TRBJ2-7, is DSGVTQTPKHLITATGQRVTLRCSPRSGDLSVYWYQQSLDQGLQFLIQYYNGEERAKGNILERFSAQQFPDLHSELNLSSLELGDSALYFCASSPPGLGYGEQYFGPGTRLTVT.

This clonotype showed up many times. This chain links TRBV28 with TRBJ2-7, with TRBD2 as a possible D gene (5 bases). Germline V gene sequence: CDR1 MDHEN, CDR2 SYDVKM. V was shortened by 2 bases and J by 2 bases, with 7 bases between the two germline ends. The CDR3 sequence is 13 residues long. CDR3 bases: TGTGCCAGCAGTTTAAAGGGAGCCTACGAGCAGTACTTC. It encodes CASSLKGAYEQYF.

With respect to this clonotype: This CDR3 is missing its conserved last phenylalanine or tryptophan, likely due to a read error. The chain recombines TRBV20-1 with TRBJ1-2; tentative D call: TRBD1 (5 bases). The CDR3 runs to 13 residues. Germline V gives CDR1 DFQATT, CDR2 SNEGSKA (reference sequence). The germline V and J ends were trimmed by 0 bases and 4 bases, with 9 bases remaining between them. CDR3 nucleotide sequence: TGCAGTGCTAGAGATGGGGGTGGCTATGGCTACACCTTA. It encodes CSARDGGGYGYTL.

The rearrangement links TRBV7-2 to TRBJ2-1; maybe TRBD2 (6 bases). This CDR3 comprises 13 residues. The V gene lost 5 bases and the J gene lost 10 bases, with 15 bases spanning the gap. The germline gives CDR1 SGHTA, CDR2 FQGNSA. The CDR3 bases are TGTGCCAGCAGCACTCAAGGGACTTCGGAGCAGTTCTTC. Its translation: CASSTQGTSEQFF.

This sequence joins TRBV20-1 and TRBJ2-7; D ambiguous. This CDR3 region has 11 residues. In germline, CDR1 is DFQATT, CDR2 SNEGSKA (reference sequence). Trimming removed 6 bases from V and 0 bases from J, with 6 bases in between. CDR3 DNA: TGCAGTGCGGAGCCCTCCTACGAGCAGTACTTC. This translates into CSAEPSYEQYF.